The clone carrying this T cell receptor beta chain has a handful of counts. As yet, its antigen is unknown. This sample is drawn from a study of response to subunit inactivated influenza vaccine. The study's findings and limits: Authors suggested each seasonal influenza vaccination recruits few new T cells.

Via MiXCR, TCRdb re-called the RT-PCR reads, giving one row per CDR3 protein. The sample has roughly 540,000 distinct CDR3 sequences, roughly 23% seen once. V gave up 6 bases and J gave up 0 bases, with 2 bases separating them. Per the germline V gene, CDR1 is DFQATT and CDR2 is SNEGSKA (reference sequence). The CDR3 spans 11 residues. Another study also made use of these data, one on T cells expressing NK-cell markers. As that study records: Beta-chain TCR cDNA was generated via 5'RACE template switching with UMIs. Eight donors were sequenced, seven testing HCMV-seropositive and one testing seronegative. Sorting in several experiments was restricted by an anti-gamma-delta TCR antibody to alpha-beta TCR T cells. A range of roughly 1.0-7.0% of CD8+ T cells consisted of dominant NKG2C+ clonotypes in a handful of donors.

The input for sequencing was CD4+ T cells sorted from PBMCs, taken 11 to 12 days after vaccination. The receptor's source is a man between 50 and 59 years old who received an inactivated influenza vaccine. This sequence joins TRBV20-1 and TRBJ2-2; D unclear. This CDR3 is CSAANTGELFF. In DNA form, the CDR3 reads TGCAGTGCCGCGAACACCGGGGAGCTGTTTTTT.